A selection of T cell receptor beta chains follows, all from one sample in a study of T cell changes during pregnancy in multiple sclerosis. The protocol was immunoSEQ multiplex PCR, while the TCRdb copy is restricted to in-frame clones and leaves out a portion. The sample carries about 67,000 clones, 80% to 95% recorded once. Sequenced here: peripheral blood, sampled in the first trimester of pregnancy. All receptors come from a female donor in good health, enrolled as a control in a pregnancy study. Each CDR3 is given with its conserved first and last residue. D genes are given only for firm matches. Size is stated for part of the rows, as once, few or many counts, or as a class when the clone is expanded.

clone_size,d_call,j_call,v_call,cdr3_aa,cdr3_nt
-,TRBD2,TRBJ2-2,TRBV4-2,CASSQELGGTGELFF,TGTGCCAGCAGCCAAGAACTGGGAGGGACCGGGGAGCTGTTTTTT
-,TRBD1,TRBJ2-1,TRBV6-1,CASSETLGTGGNEQFF,TGTGCCAGCAGTGAAACCCTCGGGACAGGGGGCAATGAGCAGTTCTTC
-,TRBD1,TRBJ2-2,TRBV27,CASGWTGGTGELFF,TGTGCCAGCGGGTGGACAGGGGGGACCGGGGAGCTGTTTTTT
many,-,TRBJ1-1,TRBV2,CASSVDSNTEAFF,TGTGCCAGCAGTGTCGACAGTAACACTGAAGCTTTCTTT
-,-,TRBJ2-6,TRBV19,CASILSGANVLTF,TGTGCCAGTATTCTTTCTGGGGCCAACGTCCTGACTTTC
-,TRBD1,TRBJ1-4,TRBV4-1,CASSQVLGQGRGGEKLFF,TGCGCCAGCAGCCAAGTACTGGGACAGGGAAGGGGCGGTGAAAAACTGTTTTTT
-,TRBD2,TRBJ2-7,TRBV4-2,CASSQAQVGGGAYEQYF,TGTGCCAGCAGCCAAGCCCAGGTGGGCGGGGGGGCCTACGAGCAGTACTTC
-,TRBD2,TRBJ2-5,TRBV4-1,CASSQEGRGTSGPWETQYF,TGCGCCAGCAGCCAAGAGGGAAGGGGTACTAGCGGTCCCTGGGAGACCCAGTACTTC
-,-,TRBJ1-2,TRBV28,CASSYPGQGYTF,TGTGCCAGCAGTTATCCTGGTCAGGGCTACACCTTC
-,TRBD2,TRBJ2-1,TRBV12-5,CASGKPPRAGGPYNEQFF,TGTGCTAGTGGTAAACCCCCCAGGGCGGGAGGGCCCTACAATGAGCAGTTCTTC
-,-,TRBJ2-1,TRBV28,CASGRASLDEQFF,TGTGCCAGCGGGCGGGCGTCCCTGGATGAGCAGTTCTTC
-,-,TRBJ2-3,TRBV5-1,CASSWGEGSGTDTQYF,TGCGCCAGCAGTTGGGGTGAGGGTAGCGGTACAGATACGCAGTATTTT
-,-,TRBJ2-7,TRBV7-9,CASSLLTGSEQYF,TGTGCCAGCAGCTTACTAACAGGGAGCGAGCAGTACTTC
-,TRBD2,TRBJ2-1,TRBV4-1,CASSQVRREYSGGNEQFF,TGCGCCAGCAGCCAAGTAAGGCGGGAGTATTCCGGGGGAAATGAGCAGTTCTTC
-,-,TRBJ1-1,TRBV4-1,CASSQEGLLSKAFF,TGCGCCAGCAGCCAAGAGGGACTACTAAGTAAAGCTTTCTTT
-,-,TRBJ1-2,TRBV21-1,CASSNGRAGGYTF,TGTGCCAGCAGCAATGGGAGGGCTGGCGGCTACACCTTC